This TCR beta chain was documented in a study of CD8+CD57+ T cells in acquired aplastic anemia. Study-wide background: Across the sorted CD4+ and CD8+ cells, DNA amounts averaged roughly 3 ug.

TCR beta VDJ and CDR3 profiles were obtained from a genomic DNA template. TCRdb re-called the reads through MiXCR, storing one row per CDR3 protein. The sample shows roughly 200,000 distinct CDR3 sequences, 65% of them seen only once. By flow cytometry, patients selected for sequencing had shown an expansion of CD8+CD57+ cells. CDR1 DFQATT and CDR2 SNEGSKA come from the germline V gene (reference sequence). This CDR3 contains 13 residues. Trimming removed 7 bases from V and 5 bases from J, with 15 bases in between. The material sequenced was sorted CD4+, CD8+, or CD8+CD57+ T cells (not recorded which) from PBMCs. The V gene is TRBV20-1, the J gene TRBJ2-1; unclear D gene. This TCR came from a human donor with aplastic anemia. The CDR3 coding sequence is TGCAGTGTTTCGGGCCTGGGCGACAATGAGCAGTTCTTC. Encoded protein: CSVSGLGDNEQFF.